These T cell receptor beta chains were read from a single sample in a study of blood T cell repertoires in COVID-19. Measured with immunoSEQ multiplex PCR; TCRdb has only the in-frame clones, and not every one. This table has tens of thousands of clones, roughly 86% appearing once. Sequencing input: peripheral blood. The receptors shown here come from a woman aged 80 or over with acute or convalescent COVID-19. CDR3s include the opening cysteine and the closing phenylalanine or tryptophan. D genes are given only for firm matches. Expanded clones are given a class, and other clones once, few, many or no size at all.

cdr3_nt cdr3_aa j_call clone_size d_call v_call
TGCGCCAGCAGTGTTACAGGGGAGAAAGTGTGGGGTAACTATGGCTACACCTTC CASSVTGEKVWGNYGYTF TRBJ1-2 NA TRBD1 TRBV10-2
TGTGCCAGTAGTATAGCAGGGGGGCCCTACGAGCAGTACTTC CASSIAGGPYEQYF TRBJ2-7 few NA TRBV19
TGTGCCAGTAGTATAGCTGGGACAGGGGGAGCTTTCTTT CASSIAGTGGAFF TRBJ1-1 NA TRBD1 TRBV19
TGTGCCAGCAGTTTTGATGGGACTAGCGACTCCTACAATGAGCAGTTCTTC CASSFDGTSDSYNEQFF TRBJ2-1 NA TRBD2 TRBV27
TGTGCCAGCAGTCTCAGCGGGAGTATCACAGATACGCAGTATTTT CASSLSGSITDTQYF TRBJ2-3 NA TRBD2 TRBV6-5
TGTGCCAGCAGTTTACCGGCGGGGGCTAGCACAGATACGCAGTATTTT CASSLPAGASTDTQYF TRBJ2-3 once NA TRBV28
TGTGCCATCAGCTCGGCAGGGGGCACAGATACGCAGTATTTT CAISSAGGTDTQYF TRBJ2-3 NA NA TRBV10-3
TGTGCCACCAGCAGAGATGAGGGTAACTATGGCTACACCTTC CATSRDEGNYGYTF TRBJ1-2 NA NA TRBV15
TGCGCCAGCAGCTTGACTAGCGGGAGTATGATAGATACGCAGTATTTT CASSLTSGSMIDTQYF TRBJ2-3 once TRBD2 TRBV5-1
TGTGCCAGCAGGAATGGACAGGGAGGTTCACCCCTCCACTTT CASRNGQGGSPLHF TRBJ1-6 NA TRBD1 TRBV28
TGCGCCAGCAGCCAAGATCCCGGCTGGACAAATGAGCAGTTCTTC CASSQDPGWTNEQFF TRBJ2-1 NA NA TRBV4-1
TGTGCCAGCAGTGAAACAGGGGTAGGGGCTTTCTTT CASSETGVGAFF TRBJ1-1 few TRBD1 TRBV2
TGTGCCAGCAAGATCGGTATGGCGGGAGGGCCCAGGGAGCAGTTCTTC CASKIGMAGGPREQFF TRBJ2-1 NA TRBD2 TRBV27
TGCGCCAGCAGCAAAGGGACTAGCGGGAGGGCCGGGGGAGATACGCAGTATTTT CASSKGTSGRAGGDTQYF TRBJ2-3 NA TRBD2 TRBV5-1
TGCGCCAGCAGCCACGGACTAGCCTATGAGCAGTTCTTC CASSHGLAYEQFF TRBJ2-1 NA TRBD2 TRBV4-1
TGTGCCAGCTCCCCTTTGAGTTACAGGGCCGCTGGCTACACCTTC CASSPLSYRAAGYTF TRBJ1-2 NA NA TRBV5-6
TGTGCCACCAGCAGAGGCGGACACCGCTACACCTTC CATSRGGHRYTF TRBJ1-2 once NA TRBV15
TGTGCCAGCAGCCCGGGACAGGGGAACACCGGGGAGCTGTTTTTT CASSPGQGNTGELFF TRBJ2-2 NA TRBD1 TRBV11-3
TGTGCCAGCGGAAGGGACAGGGCGACCGGGGAGCTGTTTTTT CASGRDRATGELFF TRBJ2-2 NA TRBD1 TRBV11-3
TGCAGCGCGACAGGGGCGACCTACGAGCAGTACTTC CSATGATYEQYF TRBJ2-7 NA TRBD1 TRBV29-1
TGTGCCAGCAGTTACTCCGTCGGGGATGAGCAGTTCTTC CASSYSVGDEQFF TRBJ2-1 few NA TRBV6-5
TGTGCCAGCAGCTTGGACAGGGGCCGCTCCTACGAGCAGTACTTC CASSLDRGRSYEQYF TRBJ2-7 NA TRBD1 TRBV5-4
TGTGCCAGCAAAGGGACTAGCGGGAGGAGGACGAGGGAGACCCAGTACTTC CASKGTSGRRTRETQYF TRBJ2-5 few TRBD2 TRBV3-1/TRBV3-2
TGTGCCAGCAGCGGCGCTGGGGGGTCGAACACTGAAGCTTTCTTT CASSGAGGSNTEAFF TRBJ1-1 NA NA TRBV2
TGTGCCAGCAGTGCCAACAGGGCTGAAGCTTTCTTT CASSANRAEAFF TRBJ1-1 NA NA TRBV28
TGTGCCAGCAGCCCAGCGGGGGCTAGGAGCTATGGCTACACCTTC CASSPAGARSYGYTF TRBJ1-2 once NA TRBV7-8
TGTGCCAGCAGTAGGGTAGCTTCAGGGGGCTGGAATCAGCCCCAGCATTTT CASSRVASGGWNQPQHF TRBJ1-5 NA TRBD1 TRBV28
TGTGCCAGCAGCGTAGCCGGGAACTCTGGGGCCAACGTCCTGACTTTC CASSVAGNSGANVLTF TRBJ2-6 once NA TRBV9
TGTGCTAGCAGCCCGGCGGGGGCGGGGACCCAGTACTTC CASSPAGAGTQYF TRBJ2-5 NA NA TRBV7-7
TGTGCCAGCAGCTTTTGGACAGCAACTAATGAAAAACTGTTTTTT CASSFWTATNEKLFF TRBJ1-4 NA NA TRBV7-9
TGTGCCAGCAGCCAGGCGAGGGAGACGCCCCAGCATTTT CASSQARETPQHF TRBJ1-5 NA NA TRBV3-1/TRBV3-2
TGTGCCAGTAGTAGACTGGGACAGGAGACTGGAAACACCATATATTTT CASSRLGQETGNTIYF TRBJ1-3 few TRBD1 TRBV19
TGTGCCAGTAGTATAACAGGGGCCTCCTACAATGAGCAGTTCTTC CASSITGASYNEQFF TRBJ2-1 NA TRBD1 TRBV19
TGTGCCAGCAGCACCCGACAGGGGGCGGATTCACCCCTCCACTTT CASSTRQGADSPLHF TRBJ1-6 NA TRBD1 TRBV3-1/TRBV3-2
TGTGCCAGCTCACCAGCGGGGCTCGGCACCGGGGAGCTGTTTTTT CASSPAGLGTGELFF TRBJ2-2 NA NA TRBV18
TGCAGCGCATCCGGGACAGGGCTTCGCAATGAGCAGTTCTTC CSASGTGLRNEQFF TRBJ2-1 NA TRBD1 TRBV29-1
TGTGCCTGGAGTGTAGGGACTAGCGGGGGTACCTACGAGCAGTACTTC CAWSVGTSGGTYEQYF TRBJ2-7 NA TRBD2 TRBV30
TGTGCCAGCACCAGGCGGGGGGGCGGCGGGGAGCTGTTTTTT CASTRRGGGGELFF TRBJ2-2 once TRBD2 TRBV7-8
TGTGCCAGCAGCCAAGAACTAGCGGTTAACACCGGGGAGCTGTTTTTT CASSQELAVNTGELFF TRBJ2-2 NA TRBD2 TRBV3-1/TRBV3-2
TGTGCCAGCAGCCCTGGACTAGCGCACACCGGGGAGCTGTTTTTT CASSPGLAHTGELFF TRBJ2-2 NA TRBD2 TRBV7-9
TGTGCCAGTAGGCGGAATGGCTACACCTTC CASRRNGYTF TRBJ1-2 NA NA TRBV19
TGCGCCAGCAGCGCGGACAGGGGTTATAATGAAAAACTGTTTTTT CASSADRGYNEKLFF TRBJ1-4 NA TRBD1 TRBV5-1
TGTGCCAGCAAGCAGGGTTCAACTAATGAAAAACTGTTTTTT CASKQGSTNEKLFF TRBJ1-4 NA NA TRBV6-5
TGTGCCAGCAGTGAACAGAGTAGCGGGTACAATGAGCAGTTCTTC CASSEQSSGYNEQFF TRBJ2-1 NA TRBD2 TRBV2
TGTGCCAGCAGCTTGAGGGAGGACACTGAAGCTTTCTTT CASSLREDTEAFF TRBJ1-1 NA NA TRBV11-2
TGTGCCAGCAGCCCCGGTGGGGGACTCGGCTACAATGAGCAGTTCTTC CASSPGGGLGYNEQFF TRBJ2-1 NA NA TRBV3-1/TRBV3-2
TGCGCCAGCACTACGGACAGGGCGGCTGGGGCCAACGTCCTGACTTTC CASTTDRAAGANVLTF TRBJ2-6 NA TRBD1 TRBV5-1
TGTGCCAGCAGCGACAGGGGTGGAGACACTGAAGCTTTCTTT CASSDRGGDTEAFF TRBJ1-1 NA TRBD1 TRBV3-1/TRBV3-2
TGTGCCAGCAGCGTAGAATTGCTTGAACCCGGAGATACGCAGTATTTT CASSVELLEPGDTQYF TRBJ2-3 NA NA TRBV9
TGTGCCAGCATCCCCGGACAGGGCCAGGAGACCCAGTACTTC CASIPGQGQETQYF TRBJ2-5 NA TRBD1 TRBV7-8
TGTGCCAGTAGTCCCGGGACAGGAACCACAGATACGCAGTATTTT CASSPGTGTTDTQYF TRBJ2-3 NA TRBD1 TRBV19
TGTGCCAGCAGCCTCAGCAGCGGGGAGTTGGGCTACACCTTC CASSLSSGELGYTF TRBJ1-2 NA NA TRBV11-2
TGTGCCAGCAGTGATAGGGGTTACACTGAAGCTTTCTTT CASSDRGYTEAFF TRBJ1-1 NA NA TRBV2
TGTGCCAGCAGCTTAACGCTTGCGACAGGTCAGGGTGGCTACACCTTC CASSLTLATGQGGYTF TRBJ1-2 NA NA TRBV7-3
TGTGCCATCAGTGAAAATGGACAGGGGCTGGGTTCACCCCTCCACTTT CAISENGQGLGSPLHF TRBJ1-6 NA TRBD1 TRBV10-3
TGTGCCAGCTCACCACGGGGGCCGCTCTCCTCTGGGGCCAACGTCCTGACTTTC CASSPRGPLSSGANVLTF TRBJ2-6 NA NA TRBV18
TGTGCCAGCAGCGCCGGGACAGGGCGTCACGGGGAGCTGTTTTTT CASSAGTGRHGELFF TRBJ2-2 NA TRBD1 TRBV5-4